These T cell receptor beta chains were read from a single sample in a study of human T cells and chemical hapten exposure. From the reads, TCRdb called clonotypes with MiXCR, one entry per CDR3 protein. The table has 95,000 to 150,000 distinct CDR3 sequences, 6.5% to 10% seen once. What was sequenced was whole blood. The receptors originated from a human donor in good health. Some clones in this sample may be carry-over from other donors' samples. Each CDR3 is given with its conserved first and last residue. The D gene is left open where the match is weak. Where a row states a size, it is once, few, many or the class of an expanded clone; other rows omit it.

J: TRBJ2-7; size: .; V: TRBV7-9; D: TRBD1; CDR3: CASSTGAGQFSYEQYF; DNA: TGTGCCAGCAGTACAGGGGCTGGACAGTTCTCCTACGAGCAGTACTTC
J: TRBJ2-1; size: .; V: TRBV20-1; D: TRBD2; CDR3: CSAIRSGGAYNEQFF; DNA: TGCAGTGCAATCCGTAGCGGGGGAGCCTACAATGAGCAGTTCTTC
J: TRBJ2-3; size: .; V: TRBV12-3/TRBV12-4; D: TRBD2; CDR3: CASSVLAGAPSTDTQYF; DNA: TGTGCCAGCAGTGTCCTAGCGGGTGCCCCTAGCACAGATACGCAGTATTTT
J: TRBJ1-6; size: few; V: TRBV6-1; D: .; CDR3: CASSATVNNSPLHF; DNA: TGTGCCAGCAGTGCGACAGTGAATAATTCACCCCTCCACTTT
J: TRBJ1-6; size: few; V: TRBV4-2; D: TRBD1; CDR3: CASSQTTGTGPDGPLHF; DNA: TGTGCCAGCAGCCAAACAACCGGGACAGGCCCCGATGGACCCCTCCACTTT
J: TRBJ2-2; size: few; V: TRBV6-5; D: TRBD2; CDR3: CASSLAGVDVNTGELFF; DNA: TGTGCCAGCAGTCTAGCGGGAGTAGACGTCAACACCGGGGAGCTGTTTTTT
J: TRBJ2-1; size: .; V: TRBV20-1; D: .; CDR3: CSASRYNEQFF; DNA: TGCAGTGCTAGCCGGTACAATGAGCAGTTCTTC
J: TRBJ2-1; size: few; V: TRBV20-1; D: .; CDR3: CSADTEASPRSNEQFF; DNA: TGCAGTGCCGACACCGAAGCCTCCCCGAGGTCCAATGAGCAGTTCTTC
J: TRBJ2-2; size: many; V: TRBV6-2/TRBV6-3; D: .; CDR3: CATPIREGETGELFF; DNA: TGTGCCACCCCTATCCGGGAAGGGGAAACCGGGGAGCTGTTTTTT
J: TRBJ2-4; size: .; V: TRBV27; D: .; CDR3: CASRPPMAGRYKNIQYF; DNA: TGTGCCAGCAGACCCCCAATGGCGGGCCGATACAAAAACATTCAGTACTTC
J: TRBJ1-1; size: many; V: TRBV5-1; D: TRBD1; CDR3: CASSPGQWNTEAFF; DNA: TGCGCCAGCAGCCCGGGACAGTGGAACACTGAAGCTTTCTTT
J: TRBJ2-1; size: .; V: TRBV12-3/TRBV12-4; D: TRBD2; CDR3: CASTPSGGGDNEQFF; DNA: TGTGCCAGCACCCCAAGCGGGGGAGGCGACAATGAGCAGTTCTTC
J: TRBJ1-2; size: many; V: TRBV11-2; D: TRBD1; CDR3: CASRSPGQGAMGYTF; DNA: TGTGCCAGCAGGTCCCCGGGACAGGGGGCTATGGGCTACACCTTC
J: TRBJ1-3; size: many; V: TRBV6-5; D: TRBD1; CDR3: CASSYSTGTTGNTIYF; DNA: TGTGCCAGCAGTTACTCGACAGGGACGACTGGAAACACCATATATTTT